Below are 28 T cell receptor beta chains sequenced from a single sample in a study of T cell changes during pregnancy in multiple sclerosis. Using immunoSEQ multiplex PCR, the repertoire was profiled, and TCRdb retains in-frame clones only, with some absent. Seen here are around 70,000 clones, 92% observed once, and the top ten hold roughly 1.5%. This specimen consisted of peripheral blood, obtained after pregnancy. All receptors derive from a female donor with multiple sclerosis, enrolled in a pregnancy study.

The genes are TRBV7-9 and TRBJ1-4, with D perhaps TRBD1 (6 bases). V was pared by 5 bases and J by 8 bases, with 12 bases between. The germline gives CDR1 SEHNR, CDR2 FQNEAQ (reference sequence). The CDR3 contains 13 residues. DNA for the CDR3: TGTGCCAGCAGCCGGTCAGGGGACGAAAAACTGTTTTTT. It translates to CASSRSGDEKLFF.

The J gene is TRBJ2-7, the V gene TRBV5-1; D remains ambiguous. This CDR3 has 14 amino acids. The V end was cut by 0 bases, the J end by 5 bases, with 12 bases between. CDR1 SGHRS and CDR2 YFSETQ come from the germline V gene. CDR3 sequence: CASSLDFNFNEQYF. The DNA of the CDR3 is TGCGCCAGCAGCTTGGACTTTAACTTCAACGAGCAGTACTTC.

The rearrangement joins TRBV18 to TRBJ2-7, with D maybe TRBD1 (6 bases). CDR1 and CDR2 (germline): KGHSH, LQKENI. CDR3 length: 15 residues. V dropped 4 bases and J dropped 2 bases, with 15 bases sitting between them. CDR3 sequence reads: CASSLHRDTTYEQYF. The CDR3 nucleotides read TGTGCCAGCTCACTGCACCGGGACACAACCTACGAGCAGTACTTC.

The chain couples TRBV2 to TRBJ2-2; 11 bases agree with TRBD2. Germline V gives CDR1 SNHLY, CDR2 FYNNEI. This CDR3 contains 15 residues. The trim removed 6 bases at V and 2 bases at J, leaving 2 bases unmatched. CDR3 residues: CASRGTSGNTGELFF. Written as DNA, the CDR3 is TGTGCCAGCAGGGGGACTAGCGGAAACACCGGGGAGCTGTTTTTT.

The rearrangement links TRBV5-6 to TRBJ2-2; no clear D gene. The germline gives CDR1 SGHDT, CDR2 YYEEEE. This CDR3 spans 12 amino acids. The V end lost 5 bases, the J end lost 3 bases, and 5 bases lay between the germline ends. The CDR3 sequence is CASRIDTGELFF. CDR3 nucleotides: TGTGCCAGCAGAATAGACACCGGGGAGCTGTTTTTT.

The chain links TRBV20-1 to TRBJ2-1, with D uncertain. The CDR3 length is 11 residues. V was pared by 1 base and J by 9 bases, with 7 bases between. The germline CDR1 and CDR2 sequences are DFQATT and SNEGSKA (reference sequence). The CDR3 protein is CSARASFEQFF. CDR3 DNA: TGCAGTGCTAGAGCTAGTTTTGAGCAGTTCTTC.

This chain's CDR3 is CASSPRLAGEQFF. In DNA form, the CDR3 reads TGTGCCAGCAGCCCCCGACTAGCGGGGGAGCAGTTCTTC. The chain recombines TRBV13 with TRBJ2-1, with 11 bases matching TRBD2. CDR3 size: 13 residues. With 5 bases clipped from V and 10 bases from J, the junction kept 4 bases outside the gene matches. Germline V gene data show CDR1 as PRHDT and CDR2 as FYEKMQ (reference sequence).

Written as DNA, the CDR3 is TGTGCCAGCAGCTTGGCGGTTCCGTCCTACGAGCAGTACTTC. This translates into CASSLAVPSYEQYF. This chain joins TRBV5-5 and TRBJ2-7; D gene ambiguous. The V end was cut by 0 bases, the J end by 1 base, with 8 bases between. Germline assignment: CDR1 SGHKS and CDR2 YYEKEE (reference sequence). The CDR3 is 14 amino acids.

The CDR3 loop is CASSLEGSSYEQYF. The CDR3 DNA reads TGTGCCAGCAGCTTAGAAGGGAGCTCCTACGAGCAGTACTTC. The chain joins TRBV5-8 to TRBJ2-7; a weak D match, TRBD2 (5 bases). This CDR3 spans 14 amino acids. Germline V CDR1 and CDR2: SGHTS, YDEGEE. Deletions cut 2 bases from V and 0 bases from J, with 9 bases between.

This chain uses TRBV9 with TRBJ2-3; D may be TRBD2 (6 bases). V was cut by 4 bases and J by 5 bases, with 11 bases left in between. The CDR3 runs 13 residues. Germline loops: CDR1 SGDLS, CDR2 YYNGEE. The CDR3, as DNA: TGTGCCAGCAGCCGGGAGACTCAAGATACGCAGTATTTT. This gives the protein CASSRETQDTQYF. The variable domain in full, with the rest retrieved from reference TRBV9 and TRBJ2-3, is DSGVTQTPKHLITATGQRVTLRCSPRSGDLSVYWYQQSLDQGLQFLIQYYNGEERAKGNILERFSAQQFPDLHSELNLSSLELGDSALYFCASSRETQDTQYFGPGTRLTVL.

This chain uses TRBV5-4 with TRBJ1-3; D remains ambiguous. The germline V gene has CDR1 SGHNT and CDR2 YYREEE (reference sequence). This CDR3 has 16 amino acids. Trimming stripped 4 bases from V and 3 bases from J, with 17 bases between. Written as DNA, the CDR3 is TGTGCCAGCAGCCTGCGCCCGGGGTTAGGTGGAAACACCATATATTTT. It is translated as CASSLRPGLGGNTIYF.

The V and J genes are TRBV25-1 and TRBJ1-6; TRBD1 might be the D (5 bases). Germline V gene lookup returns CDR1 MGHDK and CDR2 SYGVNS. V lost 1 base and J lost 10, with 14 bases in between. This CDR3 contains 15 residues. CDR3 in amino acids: CASSEFGRVGSPLHF. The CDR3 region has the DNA TGTGCCAGCAGTGAATTCGGCAGGGTCGGATCACCCCTCCACTTT.

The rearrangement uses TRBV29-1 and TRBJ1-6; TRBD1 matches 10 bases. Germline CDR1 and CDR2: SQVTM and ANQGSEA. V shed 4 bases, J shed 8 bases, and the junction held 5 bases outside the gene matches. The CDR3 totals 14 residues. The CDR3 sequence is CSVATGGSDSPLHF. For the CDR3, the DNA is TGCAGCGTTGCGACAGGGGGCTCGGATTCACCCCTCCACTTT.

The CDR3 region has the DNA TGTGCAAGCGGAACCAGGGTAGGCCAGCCCCAGCATTTT. Translating gives CASGTRVGQPQHF. The chain joins TRBV27 to TRBJ1-5, with D tentatively TRBD1 (5 bases). Germline CDR1 is MNHEY and CDR2 is SMNVEV (reference sequence). CDR3 length: 13 amino acids.

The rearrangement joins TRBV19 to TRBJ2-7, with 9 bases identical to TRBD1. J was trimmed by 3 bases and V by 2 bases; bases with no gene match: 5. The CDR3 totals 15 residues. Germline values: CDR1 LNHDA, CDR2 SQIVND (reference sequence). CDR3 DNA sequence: TGTGCCAGTAGTATACCCGGACAGGGGATCTACGAGCAGTACTTC. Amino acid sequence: CASSIPGQGIYEQYF.

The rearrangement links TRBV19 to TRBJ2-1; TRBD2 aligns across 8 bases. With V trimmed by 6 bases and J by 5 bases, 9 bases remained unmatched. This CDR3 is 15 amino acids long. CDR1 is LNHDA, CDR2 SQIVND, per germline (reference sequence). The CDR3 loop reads CASRQRGGDHNEQFF. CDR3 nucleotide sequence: TGTGCCAGTAGGCAACGGGGGGGGGACCACAATGAGCAGTTCTTC. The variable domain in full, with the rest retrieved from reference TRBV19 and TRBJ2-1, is DGGITQSPKYLFRKEGQNVTLSCEQNLNHDAMYWYRQDPGQGLRLIYYSQIVNDFQKGDIAEGYSVSREKKESFPLTVTSAQKNPTAFYLCASRQRGGDHNEQFFGPGTRLTVL.

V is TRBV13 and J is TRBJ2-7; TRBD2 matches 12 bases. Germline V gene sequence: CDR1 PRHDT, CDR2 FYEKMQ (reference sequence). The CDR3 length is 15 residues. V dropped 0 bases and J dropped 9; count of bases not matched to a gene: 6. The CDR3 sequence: CASSLGTSGRSGQYF. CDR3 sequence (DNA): TGTGCCAGCAGCTTAGGCACTAGCGGGAGGTCCGGGCAGTACTTC.

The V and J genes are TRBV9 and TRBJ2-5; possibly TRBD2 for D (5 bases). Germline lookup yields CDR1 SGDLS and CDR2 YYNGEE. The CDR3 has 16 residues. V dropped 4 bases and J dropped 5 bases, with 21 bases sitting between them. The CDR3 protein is CASSSQPHSGKETQYF. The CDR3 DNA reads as TGTGCCAGCAGCTCCCAACCCCATTCGGGGAAGGAGACCCAGTACTTC.

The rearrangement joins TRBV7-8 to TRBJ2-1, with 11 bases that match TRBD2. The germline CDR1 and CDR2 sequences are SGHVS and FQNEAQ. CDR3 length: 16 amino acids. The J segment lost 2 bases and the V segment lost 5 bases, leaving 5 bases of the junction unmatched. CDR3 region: CASSPLSGGAYNEQFF. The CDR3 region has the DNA TGTGCCAGCAGCCCTCTTAGCGGGGGGGCCTACAATGAGCAGTTCTTC. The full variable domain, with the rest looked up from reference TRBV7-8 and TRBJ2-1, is GAGVSQSPRYKVAKRGQDVALRCDPISGHVSLFWYQQALGQGPEFLTYFQNEAQLDKSGLPSDRFFAERPEGSVSTLKIQRTQQEDSAVYLCASSPLSGGAYNEQFFGPGTRLTVL.

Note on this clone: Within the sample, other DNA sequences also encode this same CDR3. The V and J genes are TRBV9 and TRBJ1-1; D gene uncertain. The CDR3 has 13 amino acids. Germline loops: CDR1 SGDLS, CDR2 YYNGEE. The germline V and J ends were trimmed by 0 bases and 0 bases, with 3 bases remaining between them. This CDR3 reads CASSVAVNTEAFF. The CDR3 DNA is TGTGCCAGCAGCGTAGCAGTGAACACTGAAGCTTTCTTT.

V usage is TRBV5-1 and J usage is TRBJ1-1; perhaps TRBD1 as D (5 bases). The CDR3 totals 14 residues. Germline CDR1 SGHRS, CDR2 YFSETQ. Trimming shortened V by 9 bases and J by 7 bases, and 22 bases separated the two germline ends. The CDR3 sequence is CAIWDPTGVSEAFF. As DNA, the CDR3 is TGCGCCATCTGGGACCCGACGGGGGTAAGTGAAGCTTTCTTT.

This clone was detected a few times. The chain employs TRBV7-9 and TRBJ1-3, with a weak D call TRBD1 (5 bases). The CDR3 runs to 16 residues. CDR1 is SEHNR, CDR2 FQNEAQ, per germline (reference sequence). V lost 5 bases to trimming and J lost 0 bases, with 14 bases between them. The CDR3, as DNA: TGTGCCAGCAGCCCCCACCGACAGCTCTCTGGAAACACCATATATTTT. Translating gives CASSPHRQLSGNTIYF.

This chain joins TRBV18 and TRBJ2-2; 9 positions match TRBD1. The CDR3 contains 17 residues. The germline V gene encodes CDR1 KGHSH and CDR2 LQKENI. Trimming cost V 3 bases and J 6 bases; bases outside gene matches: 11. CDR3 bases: TGTGCCAGCTCACCCTCGGGACAGGGAACCAGGGCCGGGGAGCTGTTTTTT. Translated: CASSPSGQGTRAGELFF.

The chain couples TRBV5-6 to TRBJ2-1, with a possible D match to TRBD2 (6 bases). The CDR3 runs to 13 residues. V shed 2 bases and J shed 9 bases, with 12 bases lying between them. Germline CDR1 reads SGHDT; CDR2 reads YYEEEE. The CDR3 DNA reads TGTGCCAGCAGCTTCGGGGGTCTAGGTGAGCAGTTCTTC. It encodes CASSFGGLGEQFF.

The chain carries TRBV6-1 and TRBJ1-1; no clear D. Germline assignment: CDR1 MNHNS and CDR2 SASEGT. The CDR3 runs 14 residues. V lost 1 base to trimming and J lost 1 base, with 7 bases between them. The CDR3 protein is CASSEGPGNTEAFF. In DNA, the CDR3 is TGTGCCAGCAGTGAAGGGCCGGGGAACACTGAAGCTTTCTTT.

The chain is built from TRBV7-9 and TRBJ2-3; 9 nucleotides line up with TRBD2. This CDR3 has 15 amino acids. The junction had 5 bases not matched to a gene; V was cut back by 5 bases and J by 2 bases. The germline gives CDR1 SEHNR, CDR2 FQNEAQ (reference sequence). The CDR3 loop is CASSTIAGVTDTQYF. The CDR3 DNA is TGTGCCAGCAGCACCATAGCGGGGGTCACAGATACGCAGTATTTT. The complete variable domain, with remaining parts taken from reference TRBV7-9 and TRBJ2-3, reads DTGVSQNPRHKITKRGQNVTFRCDPISEHNRLYWYRQTLGQGPEFLTYFQNEAQLEKSRLLSDRFSAERPKGSFSTLEIQRTEQGDSAMYLCASSTIAGVTDTQYFGPGTRLTVL.

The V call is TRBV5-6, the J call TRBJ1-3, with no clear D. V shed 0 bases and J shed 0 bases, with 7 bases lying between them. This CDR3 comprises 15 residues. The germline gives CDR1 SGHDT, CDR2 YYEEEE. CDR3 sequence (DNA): TGTGCCAGCAGCTTGGGTCGGTACTCTGGAAACACCATATATTTT. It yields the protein CASSLGRYSGNTIYF. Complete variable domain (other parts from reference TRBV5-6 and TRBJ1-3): DAGVTQSPTHLIKTRGQQVTLRCSPKSGHDTVSWYQQALGQGPQFIFQYYEEEERQRGNFPDRFSGHQFPNYSSELNVNALLLGDSALYLCASSLGRYSGNTIYFGEGSWLTVV.

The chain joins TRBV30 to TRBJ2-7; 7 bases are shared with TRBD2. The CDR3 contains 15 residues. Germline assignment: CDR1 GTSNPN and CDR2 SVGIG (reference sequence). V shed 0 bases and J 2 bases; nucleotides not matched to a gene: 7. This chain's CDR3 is CAWSVNGLVPYEQYF. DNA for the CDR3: TGTGCCTGGAGTGTCAACGGACTAGTTCCCTACGAGCAGTACTTC.